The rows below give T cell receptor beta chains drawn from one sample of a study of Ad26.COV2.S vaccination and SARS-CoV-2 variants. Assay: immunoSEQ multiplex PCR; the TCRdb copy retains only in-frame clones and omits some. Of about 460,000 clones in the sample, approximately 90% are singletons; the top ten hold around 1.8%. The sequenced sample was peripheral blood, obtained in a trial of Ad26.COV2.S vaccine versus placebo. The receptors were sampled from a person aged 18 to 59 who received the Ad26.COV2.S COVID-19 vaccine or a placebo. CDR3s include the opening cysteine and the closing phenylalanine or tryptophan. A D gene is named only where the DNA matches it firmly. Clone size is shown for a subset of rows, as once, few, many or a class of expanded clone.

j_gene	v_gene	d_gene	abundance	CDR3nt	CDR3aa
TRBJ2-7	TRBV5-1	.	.	TGCGCCAGCAGCTTGGCAGGGGCCCTCTCCTACGAGCAGTACTTC	CASSLAGALSYEQYF
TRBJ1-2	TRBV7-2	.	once	TGTGCCAGCAGTCCCAGCGGGGTTAACTATGGCTACACCTTC	CASSPSGVNYGYTF
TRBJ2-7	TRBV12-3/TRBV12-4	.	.	TGTGCCAGCAGTTTAGCTCTTAACTACGAGCAGTACTTC	CASSLALNYEQYF
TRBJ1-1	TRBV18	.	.	TGTGCCAGCTCACCTCGGACACCGAACACTGAAGCTTTCTTT	CASSPRTPNTEAFF
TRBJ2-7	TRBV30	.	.	TGTGCCTGGAGTGCCTACCACGAGCAGTACTTC	CAWSAYHEQYF
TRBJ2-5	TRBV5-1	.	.	TGCGCCAGCAGCTTTGGAGGGTTGTACCAAGAGACCCAGTACTTC	CASSFGGLYQETQYF
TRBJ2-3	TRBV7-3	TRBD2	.	TGTGCCAGCAGCCCTGGTAGCGGGGGGAGAGATACGCAGTATTTT	CASSPGSGGRDTQYF
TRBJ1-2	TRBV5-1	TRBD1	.	TGCGCCAGCAGCGAAGGAACAGGGGTTGGCTACACCTTC	CASSEGTGVGYTF
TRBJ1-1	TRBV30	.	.	TGTGCCTGGAGAGGGGACATGAACACTGAAGCTTTCTTT	CAWRGDMNTEAFF
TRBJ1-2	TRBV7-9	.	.	TGTGCCAGCAGCTTGACAGGAGATGGCTACACCTTC	CASSLTGDGYTF
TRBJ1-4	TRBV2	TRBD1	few	TGTGCCAGCAGTGTCGAGGGGGCGGGAACGGGTGAAAAACTGTTTTTT	CASSVEGAGTGEKLFF
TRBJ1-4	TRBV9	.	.	TGTGCCAGCAGCGTAGTCGGAACTAATGAAAAACTGTTTTTT	CASSVVGTNEKLFF
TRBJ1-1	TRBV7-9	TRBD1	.	TGTGCCAGCAGCGGGACAGTGAACACTGAAGCTTTCTTT	CASSGTVNTEAFF
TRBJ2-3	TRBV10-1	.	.	TGCGCCAGCAGCGGGGGTATGGCAGATACGCAGTATTTT	CASSGGMADTQYF
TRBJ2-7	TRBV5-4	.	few	TGTGCCAGCAGCTTGGGGTACGAGCAGTACTTC	CASSLGYEQYF
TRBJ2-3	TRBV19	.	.	TGTGCCAGTTCCCGGGGGGCGGGAGATACGCAGTATTTT	CASSRGAGDTQYF
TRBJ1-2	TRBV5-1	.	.	TGCGCCAGCAGCATAGACGGTAGCGGCTACACCTTC	CASSIDGSGYTF
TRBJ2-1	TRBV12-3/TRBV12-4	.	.	TGTGCCAGCAGTTTCGGGGGTTACAATGAGCAGTTCTTC	CASSFGGYNEQFF
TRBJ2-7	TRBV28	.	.	TGTGCCAGCAGTTTGGACTCAAGACCCTACGAGCAGTACTTC	CASSLDSRPYEQYF
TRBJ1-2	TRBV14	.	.	TGTGCCAGCAGCCAAGATCGGTGGGGGTATGGCTACACCTTC	CASSQDRWGYGYTF
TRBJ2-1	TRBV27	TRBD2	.	TGTGCCAGCAGTTCTCCACAGCTAGCGGGGATGTACAATGAGCAGTTCTTC	CASSSPQLAGMYNEQFF
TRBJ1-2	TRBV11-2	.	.	TGTGCCAGCAGCCCCCCCTCGAAAGTGGTCGCTGGCTACACCTTC	CASSPPSKVVAGYTF
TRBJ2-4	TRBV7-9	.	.	TGTGCCAGCAGCCCCAGCCTAAAAAACATTCAGTACTTC	CASSPSLKNIQYF
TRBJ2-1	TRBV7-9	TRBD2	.	TGTGCCAGCAGCTTCCGGACTAGCGGTTCCTACAATGAGCAGTTCTTC	CASSFRTSGSYNEQFF
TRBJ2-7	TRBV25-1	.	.	TGTGCCAGCAGTGCCCGATCTGCTCACGAGGAGCAGTACTTC	CASSARSAHEEQYF
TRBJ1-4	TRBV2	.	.	TGTGCCAGCCGAGGGAGGGTGCGGGCTAATGAAAAACTGTTTTTT	CASRGRVRANEKLFF
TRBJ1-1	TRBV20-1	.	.	TGCAGTGCTAGTGGGGATTATGTGACTGAAGCTTTCTTT	CSASGDYVTEAFF
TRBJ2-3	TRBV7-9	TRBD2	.	TGTGCCAGCAGCCTGGGGACTAGTAACACAGATACGCAGTATTTT	CASSLGTSNTDTQYF
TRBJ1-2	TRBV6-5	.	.	TGTGCCAGCAGTACCGGGCTGCAACCGGCCTATGGCTACACCTTC	CASSTGLQPAYGYTF
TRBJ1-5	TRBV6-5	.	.	TGTGCCAGCAGTTACTCGAGGCCAGGGTCGAGGCCCCAGCATTTT	CASSYSRPGSRPQHF
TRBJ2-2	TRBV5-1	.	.	TGCGCCAGCAGCTCGAGACTTGACACCGGGGAGCTGTTTTTT	CASSSRLDTGELFF
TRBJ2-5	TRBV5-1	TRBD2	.	TGCGCCAGCAGCTTGCCGGGGGGTACCCAAGAGACCCAGTACTTC	CASSLPGGTQETQYF
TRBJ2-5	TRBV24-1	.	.	TGTGCCACCAGTGATCCACCCACTACGGGAGAAGAGACCCAGTACTTC	CATSDPPTTGEETQYF
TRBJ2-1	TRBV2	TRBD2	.	TGTGCCAGCCCTGGACTAGCGGCTTACAATGAGCAGTTCTTC	CASPGLAAYNEQFF
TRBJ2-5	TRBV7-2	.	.	TGTGCCAGCAGCTTAACCCTCCAAGAGACCCAGTACTTC	CASSLTLQETQYF
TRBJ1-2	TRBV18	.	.	TGTGCCAGCTCACCAGGGGGAGCAGGGGTCTATGGCTACACCTTC	CASSPGGAGVYGYTF
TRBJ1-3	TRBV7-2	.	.	TGTGCCAGCAGCCCCGGTGGAAACACCATATATTTT	CASSPGGNTIYF
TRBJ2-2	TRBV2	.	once	TGTGCCAGCAGTGGACAGGGACTCACCGGGGAGCTGTTTTTT	CASSGQGLTGELFF
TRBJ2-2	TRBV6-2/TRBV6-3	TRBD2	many	TGTGCCAGCAGTTACTCATGGACTAGCGGAAACACCGGGGAGCTGTTTTTT	CASSYSWTSGNTGELFF
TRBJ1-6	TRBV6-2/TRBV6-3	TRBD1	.	TGTGCCAGCAGTGCAGACAGGGGGCTGTTTTCACCCCTCCACTTT	CASSADRGLFSPLHF
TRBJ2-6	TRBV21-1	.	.	TGTGCCAGCAGCAAGGAGGGCTCTGGGGCCAACGTCCTGACTTTC	CASSKEGSGANVLTF
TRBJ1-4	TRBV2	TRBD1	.	TGTGCCAGCAGTCCTTTAGGGGGGACAGGGGGCTTGAAATACGAAAAACTGTTTTTT	CASSPLGGTGGLKYEKLFF
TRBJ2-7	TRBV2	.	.	TGTGCCAGCAGTGAAGCTGTACGGGGACTCGATTACGAGCAGTACTTC	CASSEAVRGLDYEQYF
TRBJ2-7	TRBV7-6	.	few	TGTGCCAGCAGCCTAACTAGTACAGGGCCCTCCTACGAGCAGTACTTC	CASSLTSTGPSYEQYF
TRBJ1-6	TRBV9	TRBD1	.	TGTGCCAGCAGCGAGACAGGGAATAATTCACCCCTCCACTTT	CASSETGNNSPLHF
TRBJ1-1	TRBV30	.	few	TGTGCCTGGAGTGTAAACACTGAAGCTTTCTTT	CAWSVNTEAFF